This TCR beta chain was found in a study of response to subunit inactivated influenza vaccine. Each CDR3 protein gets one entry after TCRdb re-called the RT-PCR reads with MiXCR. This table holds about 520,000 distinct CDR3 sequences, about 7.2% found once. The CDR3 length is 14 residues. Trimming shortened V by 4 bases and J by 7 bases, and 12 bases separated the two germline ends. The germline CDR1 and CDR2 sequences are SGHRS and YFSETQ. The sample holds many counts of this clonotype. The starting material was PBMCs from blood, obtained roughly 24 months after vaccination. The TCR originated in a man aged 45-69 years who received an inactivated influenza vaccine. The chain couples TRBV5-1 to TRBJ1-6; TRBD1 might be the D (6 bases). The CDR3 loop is CASSITGNNSPLHF. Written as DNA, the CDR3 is TGCGCCAGCAGCATCACAGGGAACAATTCACCCCTCCACTTT.